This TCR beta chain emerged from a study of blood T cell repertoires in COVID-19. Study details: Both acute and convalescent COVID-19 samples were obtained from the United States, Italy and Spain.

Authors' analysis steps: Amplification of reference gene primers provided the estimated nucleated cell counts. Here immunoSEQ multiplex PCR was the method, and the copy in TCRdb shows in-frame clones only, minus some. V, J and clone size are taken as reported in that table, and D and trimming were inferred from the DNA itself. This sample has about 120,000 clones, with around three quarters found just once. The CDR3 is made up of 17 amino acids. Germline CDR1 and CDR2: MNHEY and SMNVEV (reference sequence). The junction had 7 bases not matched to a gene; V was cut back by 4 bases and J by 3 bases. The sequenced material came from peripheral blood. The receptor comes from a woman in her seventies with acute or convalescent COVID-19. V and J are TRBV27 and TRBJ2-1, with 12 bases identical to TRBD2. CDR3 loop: CASSYPSGGVSYNEQFF. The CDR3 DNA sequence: TGTGCCAGCAGTTATCCTAGCGGGGGGGTCAGCTACAATGAGCAGTTCTTC.